This T cell receptor (beta chain) derives from a study of cytomegalovirus exposure and HLA in healthy donors. This CDR3 is 14 amino acids long. V dropped 1 base and J dropped 7 bases, with 8 bases sitting between them. The germline V gene has CDR1 SGHTA and CDR2 FQGNSA. 13 Jbeta primers and 60 Vbeta primers were used for the PCR. Only in-frame clones appear in the TCRdb table, and some are missing; sequencing was by immunoSEQ multiplex PCR. The table has roughly 120,000 clones, approximately 80% seen once. The TCR comes from a woman in her thirties or forties in good health and CMV-seropositive. The rearrangement uses TRBV7-2 and TRBJ1-6; the D gene is possibly TRBD1 (5 bases). The specimen sequenced was PBMCs. CDR3 sequence (DNA): TGTGCCAGCAGCTTAGATAGGGGAAATTCACCCCTCCACTTT. Translation: CASSLDRGNSPLHF.